These 16 T cell receptor beta chains originate from one sample sequenced in a study of T cell repertoires in cytomegalovirus infection. TCRdb fed the reads into MiXCR, producing one record per CDR3 protein. The sample shows some 700,000 distinct CDR3 sequences, around 31% of them seen only once. These TCRs are of unknown antigen specificity. The sample was cultured PBMCs, taken from culture after CMV antigen stimulation. These receptors originate from a human donor in good health (CMV status not recorded). Some clones in this sample may be carry-over from other donors' samples.

This clonotype was seen more than once but under ten times. The chain joins TRBV12-3 or TRBV12-4 to TRBJ2-1; 12 positions agree with TRBD2. With V trimmed by 6 bases and J by 9 bases, 9 bases remained unmatched. The CDR3 spans 15 residues. The CDR3 reads CASRAASGRGVEQFF. The CDR3 DNA follows: TGTGCCAGCAGGGCCGCTAGCGGGAGGGGGGTTGAGCAGTTCTTC.

This rearrangement joins TRBV11-2 to TRBJ2-3, with D perhaps TRBD1 (6 bases). Germline-derived CDR1 and CDR2 are SGHAT and FQNNGV. This CDR3 spans 15 amino acids. The V end lost 5 bases, the J end lost 0 bases, and 12 bases lay between the germline ends. CDR3: CASSDPGHSTDTQYF. In DNA form, the CDR3 reads TGTGCCAGCAGCGACCCGGGACACAGCACAGATACGCAGTATTTT.

Many counts were recorded for this clonotype. The chain carries TRBV7-2 and TRBJ2-3, with unresolved D. Per the germline V gene, CDR1 is SGHTA and CDR2 is FQGNSA. The CDR3 is 12 residues long. V lost 6 bases to trimming and J lost 6 bases, with 10 bases between them. In DNA, the CDR3 is TGTGCCAGCAGACGGACGGGCGATACGCAGTATTTT. Translated: CASRRTGDTQYF.

The chain combines TRBV5-4 with TRBJ1-2; unclear D gene. The V gene lost 1 base and the J gene lost 7 bases, with 11 bases spanning the gap. Germline V gene lookup returns CDR1 SGHNT and CDR2 YYREEE (reference sequence). The CDR3 extends over 13 amino acids. The CDR3 spells CASSLMGITGYTF. The DNA of the CDR3 is TGTGCCAGCAGCTTGATGGGGATTACTGGCTACACCTTC.

In its sample, this clonotype was seen a few times. The chain recombines TRBV20-1 with TRBJ2-7, with D hard to call. Germline CDR1 and CDR2: DFQATT and SNEGSKA (reference sequence). CDR3 size: 14 residues. Trimming took 3 bases from V and 0 from J, leaving 12 bases between them. In nucleotides, the CDR3 is TGCAGTGCTAGTCCGCAGAGGTACTCCTACGAGCAGTACTTC. Translation gives CSASPQRYSYEQYF.

The rearrangement links TRBV2 to TRBJ2-2; 8 nucleotides align to TRBD2. Trimming took 6 bases from V and 1 from J; bases not matched to a gene: 4. This CDR3 contains 15 residues. Germline lookup yields CDR1 SNHLY and CDR2 FYNNEI. DNA for the CDR3: TGTGCCAGCAGGTTGACTAGCGTGAACACCGGGGAGCTGTTTTTT. Its protein product is CASRLTSVNTGELFF.

The rearrangement uses TRBV10-3 and TRBJ1-1; 9 nucleotides align to TRBD1. This CDR3 is built from 12 residues. CDR1 is ENHRY and CDR2 is SYGVKD in the germline V gene. Trimming removed 4 bases from V and 7 bases from J; junction bases left unmatched: 1. CDR3 bases: TGTGCCATCAGTGGGGGACAGGGTGAAGCTTTCTTT. Protein sequence: CAISGGQGEAFF.

The genes are TRBV7-2 and TRBJ2-7; 12 nucleotides line up with TRBD2. The CDR3 is 15 residues long. With V trimmed by 8 bases and J by 0 bases, 5 bases remained unmatched. Germline V gene sequence: CDR1 SGHTA, CDR2 FQGNSA. The CDR3 bases are TGTGCCAGCTCGACTAGCGGGGGCCCCTCCTACGAGCAGTACTTC. This translates into CASSTSGGPSYEQYF.

This clonotype has more than one count but fewer than ten. V is TRBV7-2 and J is TRBJ2-7; 10 positions match TRBD2. The CDR3 is made up of 15 amino acids. The ends lost 4 bases at V and 2 bases at J; junction bases unmatched: 5. Germline CDR1 is SGHTA and CDR2 is FQGNSA. The CDR3 region has the DNA TGTGCCAGCAGCTCCGAGCGGGGGGGGGCCTACGAGCAGTACTTC. It is translated as CASSSERGGAYEQYF.

This clonotype was observed many times. The chain is built from TRBV7-8 and TRBJ2-1; D may be TRBD2 (5 bases). This CDR3 is 16 amino acids long. Germline values: CDR1 SGHVS, CDR2 FQNEAQ. Trimming shortened V by 2 bases and J by 2 bases, and 13 bases separated the two germline ends. CDR3 bases: TGTGCCAGCAGCTTAACGGCTAGCCCCACCTACAATGAGCAGTTCTTC. Its protein is CASSLTASPTYNEQFF.

This chain links TRBV24-1 with TRBJ2-3; 8 bases are a match to TRBD1. Per germline, CDR1 KGHDR and CDR2 SFDVKD. This CDR3 has 14 amino acids. Germline trimming cut 4 bases from V and 3 bases from J; bases unmatched to any gene: 2. CDR3 sequence: CATSDRTGTDTQYF. CDR3 bases: TGTGCCACCAGTGACCGGACAGGGACAGATACGCAGTATTTT.

This clonotype appeared once. The V gene is TRBV6-2 or TRBV6-3, the J gene TRBJ1-1; perhaps TRBD1 as D (5 bases). The CDR3 is 13 residues long. Trimming stripped 6 bases from V and 4 bases from J, with 12 bases between. CDR1 MNHEY and CDR2 SVGEGT come from the germline V gene. The chain's CDR3 is CASRLGVSTEAFF. CDR3 nucleotides: TGTGCCAGCAGGCTAGGGGTGAGCACTGAAGCTTTCTTT.

J is TRBJ2-3 and V is TRBV6-1; D perhaps matches TRBD1 (7 bases). Trimming shortened V by 11 bases and J by 6 bases, and 15 bases separated the two germline ends. CDR1 MNHNS and CDR2 SASEGT come from the germline V gene. CDR3 length: 12 residues. This chain's CDR3 is CAGGTVIDTQYF. CDR3 in DNA: TGTGCCGGCGGGACAGTCATTGATACGCAGTATTTT.

The J gene is TRBJ2-1, the V gene TRBV5-4; D remains unclear. The CDR3 spans 15 residues. The V gene's germline CDR1 is SGHNT and CDR2 YYREEE (reference sequence). With 1 base removed from V and 4 bases from J, the gap between germline ends came to 12 bases. The CDR3 loop reads CASSLSKVKYNEQFF. In DNA, the CDR3 is TGTGCCAGCAGCTTGTCCAAGGTGAAGTACAATGAGCAGTTCTTC.

This clonotype has only a few counts. In DNA, the CDR3 is TGTGCCAGCAGCTTACCCAGGGGGCCCGAGTATTTT. It yields the protein CASSLPRGPEYF. The chain couples TRBV7-2 to TRBJ2-3; TRBD1 matches at 8 bases. The CDR3 is 12 residues long. The germline gives CDR1 SGHTA, CDR2 FQGNSA. V was pared by 2 bases and J by 13 bases, with 5 bases of the junction left unmatched.

Turning to this clonotype: One base away lies a much larger clone, so this may be a sequencing read error. The chain is built from TRBV7-6 and TRBJ2-1, with a weak D call TRBD1 (7 bases). This CDR3 has 16 residues. Looked up from germline, CDR1 is SGHVS and CDR2 is FNYEAQ. CDR3 sequence reads: CAISSGGLATYNEQFF. The CDR3 bases are TGTGCCATCAGCTCAGGGGGGCTAGCTACTTACAATGAGCAGTTCTTC. Variable domain in full (rest from reference TRBV7-6 and TRBJ2-1): GAGVSQSPRYKVTKRGQDVALRCDPISGHVSLYWYRQALGQGPEFLTYFNYEAQQDKSGLPNDRFSAERPEGSISTLTIQRTEQRDSAMYRCAISSGGLATYNEQFFGPGTRLTVL.